The 12 T cell receptor beta chains in this list originate from one sample, sequenced in a study of T cell clones after liver transplantation. TCRdb keeps only in-frame clones here, not all; method: immunoSEQ multiplex PCR. This table holds roughly 120,000 clones, roughly nine tenths found once. The sequencing here drew on CD4+ T cells from blood, taken 12 months after liver transplant. These receptors came from a human patient who received a liver transplant. Some T cells may have originated in the graft donor.

The chain carries TRBV6-5 and TRBJ2-7, with D maybe TRBD1 (5 bases). The germline V and J ends were trimmed by 8 bases and 5 bases, with 16 bases remaining between them. The CDR3 contains 13 residues. The germline CDR1 and CDR2 sequences are MNHEY and SVGAGI. CDR3 residues: CASRQDQGHEQYF. The CDR3 nucleotides read TGTGCCAGCCGGCAGGACCAGGGCCACGAGCAGTACTTC.

The chain is built from TRBV2 and TRBJ2-3, with 9 bases that match TRBD1. The germline gives CDR1 SNHLY, CDR2 FYNNEI. The CDR3 is 17 residues long. With 3 bases clipped from V and 0 bases from J, the junction kept 7 bases outside the gene matches. The CDR3 sequence is CASSEDRGLPSTDTQYF. DNA of the CDR3: TGTGCCAGCAGTGAGGACAGGGGCCTCCCTAGCACAGATACGCAGTATTTT.

This rearrangement joins TRBV7-8 to TRBJ2-7; 11 positions match TRBD2. The CDR3 is 15 residues long. Germline trimming cut 3 bases from V and 2 bases from J; bases unmatched to any gene: 3. Germline lookup yields CDR1 SGHVS and CDR2 FQNEAQ. The CDR3 DNA reads TGTGCCAGCAGCTTGGGGACTAGCGGACCCTACGAGCAGTACTTC. Its protein product is CASSLGTSGPYEQYF.

The chain joins TRBV6-1 to TRBJ2-6, with a weak D call TRBD2 (5 bases). In germline, CDR1 is MNHNS, CDR2 SASEGT. CDR3 length: 14 residues. The V end was cut by 9 bases, the J end by 5 bases, with 14 bases between. The CDR3 DNA sequence: TGTGCCAGTCGCGCAGAGGGATGGGCCAACGTCCTGACTTTC. Its translation: CASRAEGWANVLTF.

The gene calls are TRBV11-2 and TRBJ1-3; D not certain. Germline CDR1 reads SGHAT; CDR2 reads FQNNGV. The V and J ends lost 4 bases and 0 bases respectively, with 4 bases between them. The length of the CDR3 is 13 residues. The CDR3 DNA reads as TGTGCCAGCAGCTACAACTCTGGAAACACCATATATTTT. Protein product: CASSYNSGNTIYF.

The CDR3 loop is CASSLPGRYEQYF. The CDR3 coding sequence is TGTGCCAGCAGCTTACCAGGGAGATACGAGCAGTACTTC. The genes are TRBV11-1 and TRBJ2-7, with D perhaps being TRBD1 or TRBD2 (5 bases each). The CDR3 spans 13 residues. Germline V lookup: CDR1 SGHAT, CDR2 FQDESV (reference sequence). Between the trimmed V and J ends, which lost 2 bases and 4 bases, there was a span of 9 bases.

The genes are TRBV5-6 and TRBJ1-2; D not certain. CDR3 length: 13 residues. The V end lost 1 base, the J end lost 4 bases, and 8 bases lay between the germline ends. The germline CDR1 and CDR2 sequences are SGHDT and YYEEEE. CDR3 coding DNA: TGTGCCAGCAGCTTGCATACCTTCTATGGCTACACCTTC. Protein sequence: CASSLHTFYGYTF.

The rearrangement uses TRBV4-1 and TRBJ1-2; maybe TRBD1 (5 bases). The V and J ends lost 3 bases and 4 bases respectively, with 12 bases between them. Germline V gene data show CDR1 as MGHRA and CDR2 as YSYEKL. CDR3 length: 14 residues. CDR3: CASSQFWGSYGYTF. Here the CDR3 DNA reads TGCGCCAGCAGCCAGTTCTGGGGCAGCTATGGCTACACCTTC.

V usage is TRBV5-6 and J usage is TRBJ1-5; D might be TRBD1 (6 bases). Trimming pared 3 bases from V and 1 base from J, leaving 14 bases between. The CDR3 contains 16 residues. In germline, CDR1 is SGHDT, CDR2 YYEEEE. CDR3 nucleotides: TGTGCCAGCAGCTCGCAGGGGATCGGGAGCAATCAGCCCCAGCATTTT. Protein: CASSSQGIGSNQPQHF. Based on the CDR3 plus reference TRBV5-6 and TRBJ1-5, the full variable domain is DAGVTQSPTHLIKTRGQQVTLRCSPKSGHDTVSWYQQALGQGPQFIFQYYEEEERQRGNFPDRFSGHQFPNYSSELNVNALLLGDSALYLCASSSQGIGSNQPQHFGDGTRLSIL.

This rearrangement joins TRBV5-8 to TRBJ2-7; 9 bases fit TRBD1. V trimming: 6 bases; J trimming: 0 bases; junction bases outside the gene matches: 1. Germline V CDR1 and CDR2: SGHTS, YDEGEE. The CDR3 totals 13 residues. Written as DNA, the CDR3 is TGTGCCAGCAACAGGGGGCCCTCCTACGAGCAGTACTTC. Its protein is CASNRGPSYEQYF.

The chain combines TRBV4-1 with TRBJ1-1; 9 bases agree with TRBD1. Germline CDR1 is MGHRA and CDR2 is YSYEKL. This CDR3 has 19 amino acids. V was clipped by 0 bases and J by 1 base; unmatched bases: 12. The CDR3 DNA follows: TGCGCCAGCAGCCAAGATGGGAGAGGACAGGGGCCTCCGAACACTGAAGCTTTCTTT. Translating gives CASSQDGRGQGPPNTEAFF.

The CDR3 spells CASSLAQAGALYEQYF. In nucleotides, the CDR3 is TGTGCCAGCAGCTTAGCCCAAGCGGGAGCCCTCTACGAGCAGTACTTC. The J gene is TRBJ2-7, the V gene TRBV7-2, with 8 bases identical to TRBD2. J was trimmed by 3 bases and V by 0 bases; bases with no gene match: 7. This CDR3 contains 16 residues. Germline V gene data show CDR1 as SGHTA and CDR2 as FQGNSA.